The 18 T cell receptor beta chains listed next were all sequenced from one sample in a study of cytomegalovirus exposure and HLA in healthy donors. The PCR had 60 Vbeta and 13 Jbeta primers. Assay: immunoSEQ multiplex PCR; the TCRdb copy retains only in-frame clones and omits some. Here the sample spans some 100,000 clones, about 77% being singletons. The sequenced sample consisted of PBMCs. The receptors derive from a woman aged 50 to 60 in good health and CMV-seropositive.

The genes are TRBV6-1 and TRBJ1-5; 8 nucleotides line up with TRBD1. J was trimmed by 9 bases and V by 6 bases; bases with no gene match: 7. The CDR3 runs 13 residues. In germline, CDR1 is MNHNS, CDR2 SASEGT. CDR3 residues: CASRNRGIAPQHF. The DNA for the CDR3 is TGTGCCAGCAGGAACAGGGGGATCGCGCCCCAGCATTTT.

The rearrangement uses TRBV6-6 and TRBJ1-1; D unresolved. The CDR3 totals 14 residues. Germline CDR1 is MNHNY and CDR2 is SVGAGI (reference sequence). Trimming left V 0 bases short and J 2 bases short, with 7 bases between. The CDR3 reads CASSYSKSNTEAFF. The CDR3 DNA follows: TGTGCCAGCAGTTACTCGAAAAGCAACACTGAAGCTTTCTTT.

This clone was seen only once. The chain is built from TRBV9 and TRBJ2-1; D gene uncertain. The CDR3 has 13 amino acids. V lost 3 bases, J lost 3 bases, and 7 bases lay in between. Germline V gene data show CDR1 as SGDLS and CDR2 as YYNGEE. The CDR3: CASSDLIYNEQFF. The CDR3 region has the DNA TGTGCCAGCAGCGACCTAATCTACAATGAGCAGTTCTTC.

The chain combines TRBV19 with TRBJ2-2, with 7 bases aligning to TRBD1. The CDR3 extends over 15 amino acids. V shed 3 bases and J 5 bases; nucleotides not matched to a gene: 6. In germline, CDR1 is LNHDA, CDR2 SQIVND (reference sequence). The CDR3 coding sequence is TGTGCCAGTAGTATTGAGCGCAGGGGGACCGGGGAGCTGTTTTTT. Encoded protein: CASSIERRGTGELFF.

This chain joins TRBV6-5 and TRBJ1-1, with a tentative D call TRBD1 (5 bases). The CDR3 has 15 amino acids. Trimming took 6 bases from V and 9 from J, leaving 23 bases between them. The germline V gene has CDR1 MNHEY and CDR2 SVGAGI. Here the CDR3 DNA reads TGTGCCAGCAGACCGACCCCGGGGACTCCAACAAAAGCTTTCTTT. It translates to CASRPTPGTPTKAFF.

The chain combines TRBV14 with TRBJ1-1; no firm D call. Germline CDR1 SGHDN, CDR2 FVKESK. V was clipped by 2 bases and J by 1 base, with 8 bases between them. CDR3 length: 14 residues. The CDR3 region is CASSQRIGNTEAFF. In nucleotides, the CDR3 is TGTGCCAGCAGCCAAAGAATCGGGAACACTGAAGCTTTCTTT.

V is TRBV4-1 and J is TRBJ2-3; 10 bases agree with TRBD2. Germline CDR1 is MGHRA and CDR2 is YSYEKL. J gave up 6 bases and V 2 bases, and 8 bases lay outside the gene matches. This CDR3 contains 16 residues. Here the CDR3 reads CASSQKAGGQMDTQYF. The DNA for the CDR3 is TGCGCCAGCAGCCAAAAAGCGGGAGGGCAAATGGATACGCAGTATTTT.

The chain uses TRBV9 and TRBJ2-3; D remains unclear. Germline CDR1 reads SGDLS; CDR2 reads YYNGEE. This CDR3 spans 14 amino acids. V gave up 3 bases and J gave up 3 bases, with 11 bases separating them. This CDR3 reads CASSASVGTDTQYF. The CDR3 coding sequence is TGTGCCAGCAGCGCGTCGGTCGGGACAGATACGCAGTATTTT.

CDR3 in amino acids: CASSEARFYGYTF. The CDR3 DNA reads as TGTGCCAGCAGTGAAGCGCGGTTCTATGGCTACACCTTC. V usage is TRBV2 and J usage is TRBJ1-2; no clear D gene. Between the trimmed V and J ends, which lost 0 bases and 4 bases, there was a span of 6 bases. The CDR3 loop spans 13 amino acids. Germline V gives CDR1 SNHLY, CDR2 FYNNEI.

The chain uses TRBV18 and TRBJ2-1; D possibly corresponds to TRBD2 (5 bases). This CDR3 has 13 amino acids. The V gene lost 3 bases and the J gene lost 9 bases, with 12 bases spanning the gap. In germline, CDR1 is KGHSH, CDR2 LQKENI. The CDR3 DNA reads TGTGCCAGCTCACCGGAGAGTGAGGGTGAGCAGTTCTTC. Its protein product is CASSPESEGEQFF.

This chain uses TRBV11-2 with TRBJ2-7, with D possibly matching TRBD2 (5 bases). CDR3 length: 14 amino acids. V was cut by 5 bases and J by 0 bases, with 11 bases left in between. Germline CDR1 SGHAT, CDR2 FQNNGV. CDR3 sequence reads: CASSPEGGSYEQYF. Here the CDR3 DNA reads TGTGCCAGCAGCCCTGAGGGCGGCTCCTACGAGCAGTACTTC. Drawing the rest from reference TRBV11-2 and TRBJ2-7, the complete variable domain is EAGVAQSPRYKIIEKRQSVAFWCNPISGHATLYWYQQILGQGPKLLIQFQNNGVVDDSQLPKDRFSAERLKGVDSTLKIQPAKLEDSAVYLCASSPEGGSYEQYFGPGTRLTVT.

The gene calls are TRBV7-8 and TRBJ2-7; 9 bases match TRBD2. The CDR3 spans 17 residues. In germline, CDR1 is SGHVS, CDR2 FQNEAQ. J was trimmed by 4 bases and V by 1 base; bases with no gene match: 11. The DNA for the CDR3 is TGTGCCAGCAGCTTAGAGGGCGGCGGGAGGGCCTTTTACGAGCAGTACTTC. It encodes CASSLEGGGRAFYEQYF.

The CDR3 here is CASSRQGRAGTTEAFF. CDR3 sequence (DNA): TGCGCCAGCAGCAGACAGGGACGGGCCGGAACGACTGAAGCTTTCTTT. The chain carries TRBV5-1 and TRBJ1-1; 7 bases are shared with TRBD1. V was clipped by 4 bases and J by 5 bases; unmatched bases: 14. Germline V lookup: CDR1 SGHRS, CDR2 YFSETQ. There are 16 residues in the CDR3.

The chain carries TRBV19 and TRBJ1-6; weak D call: TRBD1 (5 bases). V dropped 2 bases and J dropped 9 bases, with 8 bases sitting between them. CDR1 and CDR2 from the germline V gene are LNHDA and SQIVND (reference sequence). This CDR3 contains 13 residues. CDR3 in DNA: TGTGCCAGTAGTATAAGGGGTACTTCACCCCTCCACTTT. Protein sequence: CASSIRGTSPLHF.

This clone was found a few times. The chain uses TRBV7-6 and TRBJ1-4; TRBD1 matches at 8 bases. Per the germline V gene, CDR1 is SGHVS and CDR2 is FNYEAQ. V gave up 2 bases and J gave up 7 bases; unmatched junction bases: 12. The CDR3 loop spans 17 amino acids. The CDR3 loop is CASSLSAGQGAGEKLFF. The CDR3 nucleotides read TGTGCCAGCAGCTTATCCGCAGGGCAGGGGGCAGGTGAAAAACTGTTTTTT.

With respect to this clone: One base away lies a much larger clone, so this may be a sequencing read error. The chain carries TRBV2 and TRBJ1-5; 8 nucleotides match TRBD1. The CDR3 runs to 12 residues. Germline V gene sequence: CDR1 SNHLY, CDR2 FYNNEI. V trimming: 8 bases; J trimming: 4 bases; junction bases outside the gene matches: 1. Written as DNA, the CDR3 is TGTGCCAGCCGACAGGGGAATCAGCCCCAGCATTTT. This sequence encodes CASRQGNQPQHF.

A single count supports this clone. The V and J genes are TRBV25-1 and TRBJ2-2; no clear D. Trimming pared 4 bases from V and 4 bases from J, leaving 19 bases between. The V gene's germline CDR1 is MGHDK and CDR2 SYGVNS. The CDR3 runs 17 residues. CDR3: CASSGPILAVSTGELFF. CDR3 in DNA: TGTGCCAGCAGTGGCCCCATCCTCGCAGTCTCCACCGGGGAGCTGTTTTTT.

This rearrangement joins TRBV25-1 to TRBJ2-2; possibly TRBD2 for D (6 bases). Per germline, CDR1 MGHDK and CDR2 SYGVNS. The V end was cut by 7 bases, the J end by 4 bases, with 7 bases between. This CDR3 has 12 residues. This chain's CDR3 is CASISGTGELFF. For the CDR3, the DNA is TGTGCCAGCATTAGCGGCACCGGGGAGCTGTTTTTT.